The 27 T cell receptor beta chains below all came from one sample that was sequenced in a study of cytomegalovirus exposure and HLA in healthy donors. Primers included in the PCR were 60 Vbeta and 13 Jbeta primers. Measured with immunoSEQ multiplex PCR; TCRdb has only the in-frame clones, and not every one. Here the sample spans roughly 180,000 clones, around 78% being singletons. The sample comprised PBMCs. The receptors derive from a woman between 45 and 60 years old in good health and CMV-seropositive.

The chain is built from TRBV29-1 and TRBJ1-1; 7 bases match TRBD1. The germline gives CDR1 SQVTM, CDR2 ANQGSEA. The V segment lost 6 bases and the J segment 2 bases; nucleotides outside the gene matches: 6. The CDR3 sequence is 13 residues long. The CDR3 DNA follows: TGCAGCGTCACGACAGGGCCTAACACTGAAGCTTTCTTT. Residues: CSVTTGPNTEAFF.

The J gene is TRBJ1-3, the V gene TRBV11-1; 10 nucleotides align to TRBD1. The CDR3 sequence is 17 residues long. The trim removed 5 bases at V and 1 base at J, leaving 8 bases unmatched. CDR1 is SGHAT, CDR2 FQDESV, per germline (reference sequence). CDR3 DNA sequence: TGTGCCAGCAGCCCGCCGGGGACAGGGGTTTCTGGAAACACCATATATTTT. Translation gives CASSPPGTGVSGNTIYF. Complete variable domain (other parts from reference TRBV11-1 and TRBJ1-3): EAEVAQSPRYKITEKSQAVAFWCDPISGHATLYWYRQILGQGPELLVQFQDESVVDDSQLPKDRFSAERLKGVDSTLKIQPAELGDSAMYLCASSPPGTGVSGNTIYFGEGSWLTVV.

This clone was found once. The rearrangement links TRBV6-5 to TRBJ2-1, with TRBD1 identical over 9 bases. V trimming: 5 bases; J trimming: 5 bases; junction bases outside the gene matches: 4. The CDR3 consists of 14 residues. Per the germline V gene, CDR1 is MNHEY and CDR2 is SVGAGI. The CDR3 region has the DNA TGTGCCAGCAGTCCCCGGGACAGGGACAATGAGCAGTTCTTC. Protein product: CASSPRDRDNEQFF.

The chain recombines TRBV15 with TRBJ2-7, with D perhaps matching TRBD2 (6 bases). Between the trimmed V and J ends, which lost 5 bases and 7 bases, there was a span of 9 bases. The germline V gene has CDR1 LNHNV and CDR2 YYDKDF (reference sequence). This CDR3 spans 11 amino acids. The CDR3 loop reads CATSLRGEQYF. CDR3 nucleotide sequence: TGTGCCACCAGCCTCCGGGGGGAGCAGTACTTC.

The rearrangement joins TRBV11-2 to TRBJ1-2, with D unclear. The V end was cut by 4 bases, the J end by 6 bases, with 21 bases between. Per germline, CDR1 SGHAT and CDR2 FQNNGV. This CDR3 spans 16 amino acids. This CDR3 is CASSSPRREASDGYTF. The CDR3 DNA sequence: TGTGCCAGCAGCTCTCCCCGGAGGGAAGCATCCGATGGCTACACCTTC.

The V and J genes are TRBV5-1 and TRBJ2-5; possibly TRBD2 for D (8 bases). CDR1 and CDR2 from the germline V gene are SGHRS and YFSETQ. The length of the CDR3 is 15 residues. V was pared by 4 bases and J by 5 bases, with 18 bases between. Here the CDR3 reads CASSPRGGGGETQYF. The CDR3 DNA is TGCGCCAGCAGCCCCCGAGGGGGCGGGGGGGAGACCCAGTACTTC.

The CDR3 coding sequence is TGTGCCTCGGCCGCGGGGGGGCGGAGTGAGCAGTTCTTC. Translation: CASAAGGRSEQFF. The genes are TRBV7-9 and TRBJ2-1; 9 nucleotides align to TRBD2. V shed 11 bases, J shed 9 bases, and the junction held 11 bases outside the gene matches. Germline values: CDR1 SEHNR, CDR2 FQNEAQ (reference sequence). The CDR3 spans 13 residues.

This chain uses TRBV11-2 with TRBJ2-7; the match to TRBD2 covers 9 bases. The CDR3 length is 15 residues. With V trimmed by 3 bases and J by 4 bases, 7 bases remained unmatched. Germline V gene lookup returns CDR1 SGHAT and CDR2 FQNNGV. The CDR3 DNA follows: TGTGCCAGCAGCTTCGAACTAGCGGGTGAATACGAGCAGTACTTC. Translation: CASSFELAGEYEQYF.

The V gene is TRBV6-1, the J gene TRBJ1-2; no definite D call. CDR1 and CDR2 (germline): MNHNS, SASEGT. Deletions cut 2 bases from V and 2 bases from J, with 6 bases between. The CDR3 extends over 13 amino acids. The DNA of the CDR3 is TGTGCCAGCAGTGAAAATCAGAACTATGGCTACACCTTC. It yields the protein CASSENQNYGYTF.

V and J are TRBV15 and TRBJ1-2; D possibly corresponds to TRBD1 (6 bases). Trimming stripped 4 bases from V and 2 bases from J, with 20 bases between. CDR1 is LNHNV, CDR2 YYDKDF, per germline (reference sequence). The CDR3 contains 17 residues. The CDR3 here is CATSKMSGARGNYGYTF. DNA for the CDR3: TGTGCCACCAGCAAGATGTCAGGGGCGCGCGGGAACTATGGCTACACCTTC.

The V call is TRBV6-6, the J call TRBJ1-5; D uncertain. CDR3 length equals 12 residues. From germline, CDR1 is MNHNY and CDR2 SVGAGI (reference sequence). V lost 5 bases to trimming and J lost 4 bases, with 6 bases between them. CDR3 loop: CASSPRNQPQHF. The CDR3 bases are TGTGCCAGCAGTCCGCGAAATCAGCCCCAGCATTTT.

J is TRBJ1-6 and V is TRBV14; TRBD1 aligns across 9 bases. The length of the CDR3 is 15 residues. Trimming cost V 3 bases and J 6 bases; bases outside gene matches: 3. CDR1 SGHDN and CDR2 FVKESK come from the germline V gene. The CDR3 DNA sequence: TGTGCCAGCAGCCACAACAGGGGGCCTAATTCACCCCTCCACTTT. This gives the protein CASSHNRGPNSPLHF.

The chain links TRBV21-1 to TRBJ1-1; the table's D call, TRBD1, has no DNA check behind it. TRBV21-1 is marked as a pseudogene. CDR3 length: 11 residues. The DNA of the CDR3 is TGTGCCAGCAGCATGGCAGGGGAGGCTTTCTTT. Translation gives CASSMAGEAFF.

The chain uses TRBV6-1 and TRBJ1-5; TRBD1 matches 7 bases. The CDR3 length is 14 residues. The V gene end was trimmed by 6 bases and the J gene end by 2 bases; junction bases not matched to a gene: 4. Germline V gives CDR1 MNHNS, CDR2 SASEGT. CDR3 sequence (DNA): TGTGCCAGCAGAGAGGGGGCTGGCAATCAGCCCCAGCATTTT. Translation gives CASREGAGNQPQHF.

J is TRBJ2-1 and V is TRBV10-3; 9 bases match TRBD1. The CDR3 contains 16 residues. V lost 3 bases and J lost 3; bases outside the gene matches: 6. CDR1 ENHRY and CDR2 SYGVKD come from the germline V gene. The CDR3 region has the DNA TGTGCCATCAGTGATCCGGACAGGGGCTTCTACAATGAGCAGTTCTTC. Protein: CAISDPDRGFYNEQFF.

The rearrangement links TRBV11-2 to TRBJ1-3; D remains ambiguous. Per germline, CDR1 SGHAT and CDR2 FQNNGV. CDR3 length: 16 amino acids. The germline V and J ends were trimmed by 5 bases and 0 bases, with 14 bases remaining between them. The CDR3 loop reads CASSLGRASSGNTIYF. CDR3 coding DNA: TGTGCCAGCAGCCTCGGAAGAGCTAGCTCTGGAAACACCATATATTTT.

The chain links TRBV14 to TRBJ2-5; 10 nucleotides match TRBD2. Trimming at V came to 0 bases and at J to 2 bases, leaving 6 bases not matched to a gene. The V gene's germline CDR1 is SGHDN and CDR2 FVKESK. The CDR3 runs 17 residues. CDR3 sequence (DNA): TGTGCCAGCAGCCAAGAACTACTAGCGGGACTTCAAGAGACCCAGTACTTC. Its translation: CASSQELLAGLQETQYF.

The chain recombines TRBV7-7 with TRBJ2-7; no firm D call. The CDR3 is 13 amino acids. Trimming stripped 1 base from V and 6 bases from J, with 10 bases between. Germline-derived CDR1 and CDR2 are SSHAT and FNYEAQ (reference sequence). For the CDR3, the DNA is TGTGCCAGCAGCTTAGGGCCCTTTACCGAGCAGTACTTC. Its protein product is CASSLGPFTEQYF.

V gene TRBV5-1 combines with J gene TRBJ1-2, with TRBD1 matching 12 bases. The length of the CDR3 is 16 residues. The germline V gene encodes CDR1 SGHRS and CDR2 YFSETQ. The V segment lost 0 bases and the J segment 4 bases; nucleotides outside the gene matches: 4. The CDR3 region is CASSLDGTGGVYGYTF. The DNA of the CDR3 is TGCGCCAGCAGCTTGGATGGGACAGGGGGCGTCTATGGCTACACCTTC.

This chain connects TRBV27 to TRBJ1-5; 9 bases align to TRBD1. Germline V gives CDR1 MNHEY, CDR2 SMNVEV (reference sequence). CDR3 length: 14 amino acids. The ends lost 10 bases at V and 3 bases at J; junction bases unmatched: 7. CDR3 loop: CAIAQGAPNQPQHF. The CDR3 nucleotides read TGTGCCATCGCACAGGGGGCGCCCAATCAGCCCCAGCATTTT.

V gene TRBV9 combines with J gene TRBJ2-3; 8 bases map to TRBD1. The V gene end was trimmed by 0 bases and the J gene end by 2 bases; junction bases not matched to a gene: 8. The CDR3 runs 17 residues. The V gene's germline CDR1 is SGDLS and CDR2 YYNGEE. The CDR3 DNA is TGTGCCAGCAGCGTAGACAACTACAGGGGGGCCACAGATACGCAGTATTTT. It yields the protein CASSVDNYRGATDTQYF.

The chain uses TRBV10-3 and TRBJ1-2, with a weak D call TRBD1 (6 bases). The CDR3 spans 13 residues. The germline V gene encodes CDR1 ENHRY and CDR2 SYGVKD. Trimming shortened V by 7 bases and J by 3 bases, and 12 bases separated the two germline ends. The CDR3 bases are TGTGCCATCAAAATACCAGGGGACTATGGCTACACCTTC. Its protein is CAIKIPGDYGYTF.

This clone was picked up one time. V gene TRBV5-6 combines with J gene TRBJ2-1, with 8 bases identical to TRBD2. The germline gives CDR1 SGHDT, CDR2 YYEEEE. CDR3 length: 14 amino acids. Trimming removed 3 bases from V and 5 bases from J; junction bases left unmatched: 4. CDR3 loop: CASSWGRGDNEQFF. CDR3 nucleotides: TGTGCCAGCAGCTGGGGGCGGGGGGACAATGAGCAGTTCTTC.

This rearrangement joins TRBV7-2 to TRBJ2-3; tentative D call: TRBD1 (5 bases). V dropped 1 base and J dropped 8 bases, with 13 bases sitting between them. The germline CDR1 and CDR2 sequences are SGHTA and FQGNSA. There are 14 residues in the CDR3. The CDR3 region is CASSLGVRGTTQYF. The CDR3, as DNA: TGTGCCAGCAGCTTAGGCGTTAGGGGAACTACGCAGTATTTT.

The genes are TRBV5-6 and TRBJ2-3; 9 nucleotides line up with TRBD1. J gave up 1 base and V 4 bases, and 10 bases lay outside the gene matches. The germline gives CDR1 SGHDT, CDR2 YYEEEE. This CDR3 has 17 residues. The CDR3 protein is CASSNGQGWMGTDTQYF. The CDR3 DNA sequence: TGTGCCAGCAGCAACGGACAGGGGTGGATGGGCACAGATACGCAGTATTTT.

The sample holds one count of this clone. The V and J genes are TRBV7-3 and TRBJ1-6; TRBD1 agrees at 10 bases. The V gene's germline CDR1 is SGHTA and CDR2 FQGTGA. J lost 4 bases, V lost 3 bases, and 12 bases had no gene match. CDR3 size: 19 residues. The CDR3 bases are TGTGCCAGCAGCTTGCGGCAATTCGGGACAGGGGATTATAATTCACCCCTCCACTTT. It translates to CASSLRQFGTGDYNSPLHF.

In this sample, this clone turned up a few times. The chain is built from TRBV6-5 and TRBJ2-1, with no clear D. The CDR3 sequence is 15 residues long. V was trimmed by 5 bases and J by 6 bases, leaving 17 bases between them. CDR1 and CDR2 from the germline V gene are MNHEY and SVGAGI. This chain's CDR3 is CASSLEKWASNEQFF. In nucleotides, the CDR3 is TGTGCCAGCAGTCTGGAAAAGTGGGCTTCCAATGAGCAGTTCTTC.